This T cell receptor (beta chain) was identified during a study of CD4+ T cells in melanoma. As concerns this clone: What it binds is not known.

Study-level results: A reported correlation linked neoantigen-specific CD4+ T cells to CD8+, macrophage and B cell function. Reportedly, melanoma neoantigen-specific CD4+ T cells showed varied differentiation states.

Clones were read by immunoSEQ multiplex PCR, and TCRdb kept only the in-frame ones, dropping some. The table shows about 140,000 clones, with 92% occurring only once. The clonotype comes from a human donor with melanoma.

The CDR3 sequence: CASSPGRVGPGEKLFF. The CDR3 DNA sequence: TGTGCCAGTAGTCCGGGCCGGGTCGGACCGGGTGAAAAACTGTTTTTT. The genes are TRBV19 and TRBJ1-4; D unclear. V shed 5 bases and J shed 7 bases, with 20 bases lying between them. The germline CDR1 and CDR2 sequences are LNHDA and SQIVND (reference sequence). This CDR3 has 16 amino acids.